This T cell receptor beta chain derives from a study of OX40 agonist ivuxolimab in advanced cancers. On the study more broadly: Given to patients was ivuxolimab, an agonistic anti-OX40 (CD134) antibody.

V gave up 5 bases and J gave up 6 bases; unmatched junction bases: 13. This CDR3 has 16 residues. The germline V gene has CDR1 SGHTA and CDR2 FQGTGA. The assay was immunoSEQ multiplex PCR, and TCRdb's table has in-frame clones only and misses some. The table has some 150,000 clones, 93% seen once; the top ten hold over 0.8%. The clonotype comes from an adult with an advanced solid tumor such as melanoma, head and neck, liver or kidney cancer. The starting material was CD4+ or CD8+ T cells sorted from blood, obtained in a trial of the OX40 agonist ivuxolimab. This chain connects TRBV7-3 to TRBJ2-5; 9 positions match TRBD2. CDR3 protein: CASSPGSSGSGKTQYF. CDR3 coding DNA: TGTGCCAGCAGCCCGGGGAGTAGCGGGAGCGGTAAGACCCAGTACTTC.